What follows are 11 T cell receptor beta chains derived from one specimen sequenced in a study of T-cell reconstitution after alpha-beta-depleted transplantation in children. Researchers prepared the TCRbeta library using unique molecular identifiers, the study reports. TCRdb reprocessed the PCR reads with MiXCR, giving one entry per CDR3 protein. The repertoire consists of hundreds of thousands of distinct CDR3 sequences, with roughly 16% occurring once and the leading ten covering around 41%. The material was PBMCs, mostly from graft donor cells, obtained 360 days after TCRalphabeta/CD19-depleted stem cell transplant. The receptors stem from a male patient aged 2-10 years who had a stem cell transplant for acute lymphoblastic leukemia, so the T cells may come from the graft donor.

This clonotype was detected ten times or more. The CDR3 is CASSWGWGRDTQYF. The CDR3 nucleotides are TGTGCCAGCAGTTGGGGATGGGGTCGAGATACGCAGTATTTT. The chain couples TRBV6-5 to TRBJ2-3; D not resolved. This CDR3 region has 14 residues. The germline V gene has CDR1 MNHEY and CDR2 SVGAGI. Trimming removed 4 bases from V and 5 bases from J, with 13 bases in between.

The chain employs TRBV20-1 and TRBJ2-7, with D tentatively TRBD1 (7 bases). Germline V gene data show CDR1 as DFQATT and CDR2 as SNEGSKA (reference sequence). The CDR3 runs to 16 residues. V was cut by 2 bases and J by 4 bases, with 21 bases left in between. The CDR3 loop reads CSARPRRGQNPYEQYF. Written as DNA, the CDR3 is TGCAGTGCTAGACCCAGGAGGGGACAGAATCCTTACGAGCAGTACTTC.

This clonotype turned up a few times. V usage is TRBV11-2 and J usage is TRBJ2-7; 13 bases are a match to TRBD2. CDR1 and CDR2 from the germline V gene are SGHAT and FQNNGV. The CDR3 sequence is 18 residues long. With 1 base clipped from V and 2 bases from J, the junction kept 8 bases outside the gene matches. The CDR3 reads CASSLVGTTSGRPYEQYF. For the CDR3, the DNA is TGTGCCAGCAGCTTAGTGGGGACGACTAGCGGGAGGCCCTACGAGCAGTACTTC.

The table lists this clonotype with many counts. This sequence joins TRBV4-3 and TRBJ2-7, with 9 nucleotides matching TRBD1. Trimming removed 3 bases from V and 4 bases from J; junction bases left unmatched: 1. This CDR3 region has 13 residues. Germline lookup yields CDR1 LGHNA and CDR2 YSLEER. The CDR3 spells CASSHGTGYEQYF. CDR3 DNA: TGCGCCAGCAGCCACGGGACAGGGTACGAGCAGTACTTC.

This chain uses TRBV18 with TRBJ1-5; D is ambiguous. Germline V gene sequence: CDR1 KGHSH, CDR2 LQKENI. The CDR3 extends over 15 amino acids. Deletions cut 2 bases from V and 0 bases from J, with 8 bases between. The CDR3 is CASSPAHDSNQPQHF. CDR3 sequence (DNA): TGTGCCAGCTCACCAGCCCATGATAGCAATCAGCCCCAGCATTTT.

This clonotype was detected a few times. This chain links TRBV20-1 with TRBJ2-3; D remains ambiguous. V lost 6 bases to trimming and J lost 3 bases, with 10 bases between them. CDR1 and CDR2 from the germline V gene are DFQATT and SNEGSKA (reference sequence). The CDR3 sequence is 12 residues long. The CDR3 spells CSATPGTDTQYF. In nucleotides, the CDR3 is TGCAGTGCGACTCCCGGGACAGATACGCAGTATTTT.

The chain has TRBV24-1 and TRBJ2-1; D assignment may be TRBD1 or TRBD2 (5 bases each). Trimming cost V 2 bases and J 4 bases, with 14 bases left between them. This CDR3 region has 16 residues. Germline loops: CDR1 KGHDR, CDR2 SFDVKD. Written as DNA, the CDR3 is TGTGCCACCAGTGATTGGCAAGGGACCGCTTACAATGAGCAGTTCTTC. Residues: CATSDWQGTAYNEQFF.

The rearrangement uses TRBV4-3 and TRBJ2-7; TRBD2 matches at 7 bases. Trimming took 0 bases from V and 4 from J; bases not matched to a gene: 18. The CDR3 extends over 19 amino acids. Germline CDR1 LGHNA, CDR2 YSLEER. The CDR3 protein is CASSQEVLTSVEFVYEQYF. DNA for the CDR3: TGCGCCAGCAGCCAAGAGGTCCTCACTAGCGTGGAGTTCGTGTACGAGCAGTACTTC.

This clonotype has only a few counts. The chain combines TRBV10-3 with TRBJ2-1, with D possibly TRBD2 on 5 matching bases. Germline values: CDR1 ENHRY, CDR2 SYGVKD. The CDR3 spans 17 residues. V lost 8 bases to trimming and J lost 2 bases, with 22 bases between them. The CDR3 coding sequence is TGTGCCATCGGCAAGGGCCCGGGGAACGCGCCCTACAATGAGCAGTTCTTC. It specifies CAIGKGPGNAPYNEQFF.

This clonotype was found a few times. The rearrangement uses TRBV5-1 and TRBJ1-3, with D perhaps matching TRBD1 (5 bases). Germline V gene data show CDR1 as SGHRS and CDR2 as YFSETQ. V was pared by 4 bases and J by 2 bases, with 13 bases between. The CDR3 consists of 15 residues. In DNA form, the CDR3 reads TGCGCCAGCAGCCCCAGTGACAGTACTGGAAACACCATATATTTT. It is translated as CASSPSDSTGNTIYF.

This chain links TRBV28 with TRBJ2-3, with D perhaps TRBD1 (6 bases). V was shortened by 7 bases and J by 6 bases, with 14 bases between the two germline ends. Looked up from germline, CDR1 is MDHEN and CDR2 is SYDVKM. The CDR3 consists of 13 residues. The CDR3 DNA reads as TGTGCCAGCAAAGGACAGCCAAGGGATACGCAGTATTTT. Its translation: CASKGQPRDTQYF.